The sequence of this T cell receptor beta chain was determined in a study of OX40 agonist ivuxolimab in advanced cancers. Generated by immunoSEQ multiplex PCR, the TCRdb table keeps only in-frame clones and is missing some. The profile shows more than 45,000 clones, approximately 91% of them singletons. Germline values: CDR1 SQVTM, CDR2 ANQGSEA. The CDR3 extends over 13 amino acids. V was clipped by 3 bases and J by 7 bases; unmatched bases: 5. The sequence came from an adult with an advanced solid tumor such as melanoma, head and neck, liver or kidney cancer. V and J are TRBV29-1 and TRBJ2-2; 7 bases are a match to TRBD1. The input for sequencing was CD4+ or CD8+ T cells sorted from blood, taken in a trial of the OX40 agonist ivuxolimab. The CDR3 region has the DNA TGCAGCGTTGATATCACAGGGGTCGGGGAGCTGTTTTTT. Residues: CSVDITGVGELFF.